This T cell receptor beta chain came from a study of blood T cell repertoires in COVID-19. In the study overall: Acute and convalescent COVID-19 specimens originated in the United States, Italy and Spain.

The method was immunoSEQ multiplex PCR; TCRdb's version includes in-frame clones alone and lacks a portion of them. The profile covers about 99,000 clones, with about 90% appearing a single time and under 8% taken by the ten largest. With V trimmed by 6 bases and J by 7 bases, 12 bases remained unmatched. CDR3 length: 15 amino acids. The V gene's germline CDR1 is SNHLY and CDR2 FYNNEI. The sequence derives from a human donor in a cohort sampled during active COVID-19. The V call is TRBV2, the J call TRBJ2-7; 10 bases match TRBD1. The sample was peripheral blood. CDR3 DNA sequence: TGTGCCAGCAGACCCCCGGGACAGGGGTTTCAAGAGCAGTACTTC. This encodes CASRPPGQGFQEQYF. Filled out from reference TRBV2 and TRBJ2-7, the complete variable domain reads EPEVTQTPSHQVTQMGQEVILRCVPISNHLYFYWYRQILGQKVEFLVSFYNNEISEKSEIFDDQFSVERPDGSNFTLKIRSTKLEDSAMYFCASRPPGQGFQEQYFGPGTRLTVT.